Presented here are 9 T cell receptor beta chains from one specimen sequenced in a study of cytomegalovirus exposure and HLA in healthy donors. Use of 60 Vbeta and 13 Jbeta primers characterized the PCR. Only in-frame clones appear in the TCRdb table, and some are missing; sequencing was by immunoSEQ multiplex PCR. The sample lists about 140,000 clones, roughly 90% occurring once. The sequencing sample was made of PBMCs. Every receptor here comes from a woman aged 40-49 years in good health and CMV-seronegative.

This chain connects TRBV7-8 to TRBJ1-4, with D hard to call. With 5 bases removed from V and 8 bases from J, the gap between germline ends came to 21 bases. The CDR3 length is 16 residues. Germline V gives CDR1 SGHVS, CDR2 FQNEAQ. In nucleotides, the CDR3 is TGTGCCAGCAGCCTGTTGAGGAGGACTCTAGGGGAAAAACTGTTTTTT. It yields the protein CASSLLRRTLGEKLFF.

V gene TRBV7-7 combines with J gene TRBJ2-1, with TRBD2 matching 12 bases. The CDR3 extends over 14 amino acids. Germline lookup yields CDR1 SSHAT and CDR2 FNYEAQ (reference sequence). With 3 bases clipped from V and 6 bases from J, the junction kept 0 bases outside the gene matches. CDR3 nucleotides: TGTGCCAGCAGCTTGACTAGCGGGAGCAATGAGCAGTTCTTC. Protein: CASSLTSGSNEQFF. The whole variable domain, filled in from reference TRBV7-7 and TRBJ2-1, reads GAGVSQSPRYKVTKRGQDVTLRCDPISSHATLYWYQQALGQGPEFLTYFNYEAQPDKSGLPSDRFSAERPEGSISTLTIQRTEQRDSAMYRCASSLTSGSNEQFFGPGTRLTVL.

This chain joins TRBV11-3 and TRBJ2-7, with 10 bases identical to TRBD2. In germline, CDR1 is SGHNT, CDR2 YENEEA. The junction had 7 bases not matched to a gene; V was cut back by 5 bases and J by 0 bases. This CDR3 region has 16 residues. CDR3 nucleotide sequence: TGTGCCAGCAGCCCGGGACTAGCGTTCACCTCCTACGAGCAGTACTTC. It encodes CASSPGLAFTSYEQYF.

The rearrangement uses TRBV5-1 and TRBJ2-5; a possible D gene is TRBD2 (6 bases). The V end lost 0 bases, the J end lost 5 bases, and 11 bases lay between the germline ends. CDR3 length: 14 amino acids. Germline lookup yields CDR1 SGHRS and CDR2 YFSETQ. The CDR3 bases are TGCGCCAGCAGCTTGGGGTCAGGGAGGGAGACCCAGTACTTC. It translates to CASSLGSGRETQYF.

This chain links TRBV11-3 with TRBJ1-6, with TRBD1 identical over 7 bases. Looked up from germline, CDR1 is SGHNT and CDR2 is YENEEA. V gave up 4 bases and J gave up 1 base; unmatched junction bases: 4. The CDR3 has 16 amino acids. Here the CDR3 DNA reads TGTGCCAGCAGCTCCCCCAGGGGGTCCTATAATTCACCCCTCCACTTT. Translated: CASSSPRGSYNSPLHF.

J is TRBJ2-7 and V is TRBV4-1; D unresolved. The CDR3 sequence is 14 residues long. Germline V lookup: CDR1 MGHRA, CDR2 YSYEKL. Trimming took 5 bases from V and 5 from J, leaving 16 bases between them. The CDR3 DNA follows: TGCGCCAGCAGCGATGCTTGGGCCCCAAACGAGCAGTACTTC. It specifies CASSDAWAPNEQYF.

This chain uses TRBV2 with TRBJ2-7; TRBD1 matches at 7 bases. CDR1 is SNHLY, CDR2 FYNNEI, per germline. CDR3 length: 14 amino acids. J gave up 2 bases and V 6 bases, and 7 bases lay outside the gene matches. CDR3 in amino acids: CASRAGTETYEQYF. The CDR3 DNA follows: TGTGCCAGCAGGGCCGGGACAGAGACCTACGAGCAGTACTTC.

This sequence joins TRBV11-2 and TRBJ2-5; possibly TRBD1 for D (6 bases). Matching the DNA end better, TRBJ2-7 makes the J call doubtful. CDR3 length: 17 residues. CDR1 and CDR2 from the germline V gene are SGHAT and FQNNGV. CDR3 DNA sequence: TGTGCCAGCAGCTCCCTTGGGGCGAGGGGGAAGGGGGACGAGCAGTACTTC. This gives the protein CASSSLGARGKGDEQYF.

This clone was detected only once. The chain carries TRBV28 and TRBJ1-6, with D unresolved. This CDR3 is built from 14 residues. V was pared by 1 base and J by 7 bases, with 8 bases between. Germline assignment: CDR1 MDHEN and CDR2 SYDVKM. CDR3 nucleotide sequence: TGTGCCAGCAGTTTATTACAGCCAAATTCACCCCTCCACTTT. It specifies CASSLLQPNSPLHF.